The sequence of this T cell receptor (beta chain) was determined in a study of human T cells and chemical hapten exposure. Study background: The study lasted 20 to 30 weeks, and patients were dosed weekly with diphenylcyclopropenone on the scalp throughout. Overall study findings and caveats: Having alopecia, the donors may differ immunologically from healthy people.

MiXCR, run by TCRdb on the RACE reads, gives a single entry per CDR3 protein. This sample has 100,000 to 150,000 distinct CDR3 sequences, with roughly 13% found just once. This clonotype was detected ten times or more. Its specificity is not known. Germline CDR1 reads MNHEY; CDR2 reads SVGEGT. Trimming took off 4 bases at V and 5 bases at J, with 18 bases between the two ends. This CDR3 has 16 amino acids. Time point noted: pre-sensitization, week 0. Treatment noted: therapeutic diphenylcyclopropenone sensitization with weekly scalp DPC. The V gene is TRBV6-2 or TRBV6-3, the J gene TRBJ1-5; D might be TRBD1 (5 bases). The clonotype comes from a woman between 18 and 29 years old with alopecia areata. Some clones in this sample may be carry-over from other donors' samples. This specimen consisted of whole blood, obtained in connection with sensitization to the hapten diphenylcyclopropenone (DPC). CDR3 coding DNA: TGTGCCAGCAGTTTACCCGGGACTCCCAGGCATCAGCCCCAGCATTTT. Translated, it gives CASSLPGTPRHQPQHF.